The T cell receptor (beta chain) described here comes from a study of blood T cell repertoires in COVID-19. About the study: T cells, B-cell-depleted T cells, or PBMCs provided the cDNA or gDNA that served as material.

The CDR3 loop spans 13 amino acids. The germline gives CDR1 SGHTA, CDR2 FQGNSA. Unmatched junction bases numbered 2, after V lost 6 bases and J lost 3 bases. Donors of Cohort 3 who recovered were those that had two negative PCRs, clearance, or symptom resolution. Clones were read by immunoSEQ multiplex PCR, and TCRdb kept only the in-frame ones, dropping some. The sample has about 320,000 clones, around nine tenths seen once. This TCR came from a man aged 55 to 70 who had recovered from COVID-19. The J gene is TRBJ2-7, the V gene TRBV7-2, with TRBD1 identical over 10 bases. Sequenced material: PBMCs or T cells enriched from blood (not recorded which). This CDR3 reads CASSRDRGYEQYF. The DNA of the CDR3 is TGTGCCAGCAGTAGGGACAGGGGCTACGAGCAGTACTTC.